The entry below gives a single T cell receptor beta chain sequence along with its context. In the original workflow: For nucleated cells, counts were estimated from reference gene primer amplification. The method was immunoSEQ multiplex PCR; TCRdb's version includes in-frame clones alone and lacks a portion of them. V, J and clone size derive from that table, while D and trimming were established from the DNA sequence. The table has about 140,000 clones, roughly 87% seen once. The CDR3 contains 16 residues. Germline trimming cut 4 bases from V and 1 base from J; bases unmatched to any gene: 8. Germline-derived CDR1 and CDR2 are MNHNS and SASEGT. The sample comes from a study of blood T cell repertoires in COVID-19. Looking at the study overall: Researchers got acute and convalescent COVID-19 samples from the United States, Italy and Spain.

This receptor was obtained from a human donor in a cohort sampled during active COVID-19. This sequence joins TRBV6-1 and TRBJ2-5, with 8 bases aligning to TRBD1. The specimen was peripheral blood. CDR3 residues: CASSATGTGLQETQYF. DNA for the CDR3: TGTGCCAGCAGTGCGACCGGGACAGGCCTCCAAGAGACCCAGTACTTC.